This TCR beta chain is from a study of blood T cell repertoires in COVID-19. Looking at the study overall: Samples came from the United States, Italy and Spain, spanning acute and convalescent COVID-19. Nucleic acid was either cDNA or gDNA, and it came from T cells, B-cell-depleted T cells, or PBMCs.

Source study methods: Estimation of nucleated cell counts was performed using reference gene primer amplification. TCRdb's copy holds only in-frame clones and misses some; the assay was immunoSEQ multiplex PCR. V, J and clone size derive from that table, while D and trimming were established from the DNA sequence. The profile covers some 160,000 clones, with over 70% appearing a single time and over 7% taken by the ten largest. Germline CDR1 LNHDA, CDR2 SQIVND (reference sequence). V lost 1 base and J lost 1, with 10 bases in between. The CDR3 length is 15 residues. The rearrangement links TRBV19 to TRBJ1-1; no clear D. The receptor was isolated from a man aged 45-65 years with active or convalescent COVID-19. What was sequenced was peripheral blood. The CDR3 spells CASSIGPRQNTEAFF. CDR3 in DNA: TGTGCCAGTAGTATAGGACCCAGACAGAACACTGAAGCTTTCTTT. Supplemented by reference TRBV19 and TRBJ1-1, the full variable domain reads DGGITQSPKYLFRKEGQNVTLSCEQNLNHDAMYWYRQDPGQGLRLIYYSQIVNDFQKGDIAEGYSVSREKKESFPLTVTSAQKNPTAFYLCASSIGPRQNTEAFFGQGTRLTVV.